The clone carrying this T cell receptor beta chain showed up many times. This specimen comes from a study of spatial heterogeneity in lung cancer. TCRdb called the 5' RACE reads again in MiXCR, with one record for every CDR3 protein. The profile shows 35,000 to 55,000 distinct CDR3 sequences, approximately 6.5% of them singletons. Time point here: sample taken at primary tumor resection. TCRs were sequenced from unsorted whole RNA of tumor, nontumor lung or PBMC. Germline V gives CDR1 ENHRY, CDR2 SYGVKD. Trimming shortened V by 4 bases and J by 4 bases, and 12 bases separated the two germline ends. The CDR3 is 14 residues long.

This sequence was found in a female donor with early-stage non-small cell lung cancer. The V gene is TRBV10-3, the J gene TRBJ2-3, with D possibly matching TRBD1 (8 bases). Sequencing used PBMCs, obtained at surgery. This chain's CDR3 is CAISVTGGADTQYF. For the CDR3, the DNA is TGTGCCATCAGTGTAACAGGGGGGGCAGATACGCAGTATTTT.